The T cell receptor beta chain described here comes from a study of blood T cell repertoires in COVID-19. Study context: Sources were T cells, B-cell-depleted T cells, or PBMCs; the material itself was cDNA or gDNA.

Produced via immunoSEQ multiplex PCR; TCRdb's table is partial and in-frame only. There are about 180,000 clones in the sample; more than 75% occur only once, and around 8% lies in the top ten. The CDR3 spans 18 residues. Germline CDR1 reads SGHTA; CDR2 reads FQGNSA. Trimming pared 8 bases from V and 2 bases from J, leaving 24 bases between. The chain is built from TRBV7-2 and TRBJ2-2; D not resolved. The material sequenced was peripheral blood. The TCR originated in a woman in her 70s with acute or convalescent COVID-19. The CDR3: CASSLFQVEHPNTGELFF. The CDR3 coding sequence is TGTGCCAGCTCCCTTTTTCAGGTGGAACACCCCAACACCGGGGAGCTGTTTTTT.